The clone carrying this T cell receptor beta chain was counted only a few times. Its matching antigen is unknown. The sample comes from a study of T cells in localized non-small cell lung cancer. Germline V gene lookup returns CDR1 SEHNR and CDR2 FQNEAQ (reference sequence). The CDR3 spans 17 residues. The germline V and J ends were trimmed by 2 bases and 0 bases, with 14 bases remaining between them. Study-wide results and limits: Greater T cell density in blood accompanied longer overall survival. Heterogeneity remains possible, as sequencing covered one tumor region only. Adjacent uninvolved lung had the highest clonality, suggesting focused antigen responses. Median roughly 57 top-100 tumor clones were shared with paired adjacent lung.

Libraries were prepared by immunoSEQ multiplex PCR; TCRdb keeps only in-frame clonotypes and omits some of them. The sample has 50,000 to 65,000 clones; around 81% are singletons. The sequencing here drew on PBMCs, taken before any cancer treatment. This receptor was identified in a man aged 40-75 years with stage II lung adenocarcinoma. The chain has TRBV7-9 and TRBJ2-4; D may be TRBD1 (5 bases). This chain's CDR3 is CASSLLAAGSAKNIQYF. For the CDR3, the DNA is TGTGCCAGCAGCTTATTGGCGGCAGGGTCAGCCAAAAACATTCAGTACTTC.